This TCR beta chain originates from a study of Ad26.COV2.S vaccination and SARS-CoV-2 variants. Whole-study context: Among those in the COV1001 Ad26.COV2.S trial arm was the donor. The authors gave Ad26.COV2.S intramuscularly, either once or twice 56 days apart. Study results and limitations: Responses of spike-specific T cells (both CD8+ and CD4+) reportedly showed substantial breadth after vaccination.

The table came from immunoSEQ multiplex PCR; TCRdb's copy has only in-frame clones and leaves some out. Found here are about 420,000 clones, around nine tenths of them singletons; the top ten hold less than 4%. Per the germline V gene, CDR1 is MNHNS and CDR2 is SASEGT. The CDR3 contains 16 residues. V gave up 3 bases and J gave up 9 bases; unmatched junction bases: 9. Documented treatment: about 20 received Ad26.COV2.S at low or high dose, single or two shots; roughly five received placebo; per-sample allocation not given. The samples date from day 63 after the first vaccine or placebo injection. Donation was by an adult aged 18-55 years who was in Boston. As to this clone: Its antigen remains unknown.

Material: peripheral blood, obtained in a trial of Ad26.COV2.S vaccine versus placebo. This chain connects TRBV6-1 to TRBJ1-6; the match to TRBD1 covers 9 bases. This sequence originates from a person between 18 and 60 years old who received the Ad26.COV2.S COVID-19 vaccine or a placebo. The CDR3 DNA reads TGTGCCAGCAGTGAGCTGGGACAGGGAAGCAGTTCACCCCTCCACTTT. Translating it yields CASSELGQGSSSPLHF.